This is a list of T cell receptor beta chains from one sample in a study of blood T cell repertoires in COVID-19. Here immunoSEQ multiplex PCR was the method, and the copy in TCRdb shows in-frame clones only, minus some. Here the sample spans 43,000 or so clones, over 75% being singletons. The sequencing sample was made of peripheral blood. These TCRs come from a woman aged 55-70 years with acute or convalescent COVID-19. Both conserved end residues are part of each CDR3. The order of the fields is V gene, clone size, CDR3 protein. Size values are once, few and many counts, or a class for expanded clones, and some rows have none.

v_gene: TRBV28
abundance: few
CDR3aa: CASSSTGVKTNEKLFF

v_gene: TRBV3-1/TRBV3-2
abundance: -
CDR3aa: CASSQGAGANYGYTF

v_gene: TRBV27
abundance: -
CDR3aa: CASSLTGQRQGSSYNSPLHF

v_gene: TRBV24-1
abundance: -
CDR3aa: CATSDPTGQETQYF

v_gene: TRBV6-5
abundance: -
CDR3aa: CASGPQGSYEQYF

v_gene: TRBV28
abundance: -
CDR3aa: CASRPAGGGEAFF

v_gene: TRBV2
abundance: -
CDR3aa: CASSVRTGYGYTF

v_gene: TRBV3-1/TRBV3-2
abundance: -
CDR3aa: CASSQNRGNEQYF

v_gene: TRBV2
abundance: -
CDR3aa: CASGRTRSEQFF

v_gene: TRBV9
abundance: -
CDR3aa: CASSARALGRDEQFF

v_gene: TRBV5-1
abundance: -
CDR3aa: CASSVLGTGNTGELFF

v_gene: TRBV5-1
abundance: -
CDR3aa: CASSAWTSPQSGANVLTF

v_gene: TRBV3-1/TRBV3-2
abundance: -
CDR3aa: CASTRQGASYEQYF

v_gene: TRBV4-1
abundance: -
CDR3aa: CASSQAPGQGFYEQYF

v_gene: TRBV29-1
abundance: -
CDR3aa: CSVRLGWSNEKLFF

v_gene: TRBV7-9
abundance: -
CDR3aa: CASSVGGSNQPQHF

v_gene: TRBV6-4
abundance: -
CDR3aa: CASSDSRGSDTQYF

v_gene: TRBV6-5
abundance: -
CDR3aa: CASRRQLASTDTQYF

v_gene: TRBV11-2
abundance: -
CDR3aa: CASSSDRGTSEQFF

v_gene: TRBV27
abundance: -
CDR3aa: CASSLSKGQGDSPYNEQFF

v_gene: TRBV15
abundance: -
CDR3aa: CATSKRGSTDTQYF

v_gene: TRBV11-2
abundance: -
CDR3aa: CASSLTATNYGYTF

v_gene: TRBV10-3
abundance: -
CDR3aa: CAISEGTGYNSPLHF

v_gene: TRBV6-5
abundance: -
CDR3aa: CASSTGTGAYGYTF

v_gene: TRBV5-1
abundance: -
CDR3aa: CASSPALAGTGTDTQYF

v_gene: TRBV5-1
abundance: -
CDR3aa: CASSGSTGIYEQYF

v_gene: TRBV11-2
abundance: -
CDR3aa: CASRSTEPLNTEAFF

v_gene: TRBV29-1
abundance: -
CDR3aa: CSVDDGTYEQYF

v_gene: TRBV3-1/TRBV3-2
abundance: -
CDR3aa: CASSQTEGSGLEQFF

v_gene: TRBV2
abundance: -
CDR3aa: CASSDGTGTYEQYF

v_gene: TRBV10-1
abundance: -
CDR3aa: CANLGQGGDYGYTF

v_gene: TRBV7-2
abundance: -
CDR3aa: CASSLFLGGSGGYEQYF

v_gene: TRBV3-1/TRBV3-2
abundance: -
CDR3aa: CASSQERTGGGYTF

v_gene: TRBV7-9
abundance: -
CDR3aa: CASSLAPGGAYGYTF

v_gene: TRBV5-1
abundance: few
CDR3aa: CASSLTSGNNEQFF

v_gene: TRBV5-1
abundance: -
CDR3aa: CASSLSLASPDTQYF

v_gene: TRBV3-1/TRBV3-2
abundance: -
CDR3aa: CASSLRSRGGTDTQYF

v_gene: TRBV24-1
abundance: -
CDR3aa: CATTRGSVDEQFF

v_gene: TRBV11-2
abundance: -
CDR3aa: CASSLETGGVGGYTF

v_gene: TRBV3-1/TRBV3-2
abundance: -
CDR3aa: CASMTGGDTQYF

v_gene: TRBV30
abundance: -
CDR3aa: CAWSVEASGGFYNEQFF

v_gene: TRBV3-1/TRBV3-2
abundance: -
CDR3aa: CASSQVMSLGAFF

v_gene: TRBV3-1/TRBV3-2
abundance: few
CDR3aa: CASSHQGWLYF

v_gene: TRBV6-9
abundance: once
CDR3aa: CASSSSNSLHF

v_gene: TRBV24-1
abundance: -
CDR3aa: CATSDSTATHTEAFF